The 22 T cell receptor beta chains below all came from one sample that was sequenced in a study of identical twins. Each CDR3 protein gets one entry after TCRdb re-called the 5' RACE reads with MiXCR. This sample has over 550,000 distinct CDR3 sequences, with roughly 7.2% found just once. The sample also formed part of further work on yellow fever vaccine responses in identical twins.

The sequenced material came from PBMCs. These receptors all come from a woman in her late teens or twenties in good health.

The chain links TRBV15 to TRBJ2-2; 8 positions agree with TRBD1. This CDR3 is built from 18 residues. Trimming cost V 0 bases and J 6 bases; bases outside gene matches: 12. Germline CDR1 LNHNV, CDR2 YYDKDF (reference sequence). The CDR3 sequence is CATSRDRFQTGVAGELFF. DNA of the CDR3: TGTGCCACCAGCAGAGATCGCTTCCAGACAGGGGTCGCCGGGGAGCTGTTTTTT.

The sample holds many counts of this clonotype. This rearrangement joins TRBV10-3 to TRBJ2-1; D unclear. CDR1 is ENHRY, CDR2 SYGVKD, per germline. The germline V and J ends were trimmed by 4 bases and 10 bases, with 8 bases remaining between them. This CDR3 is 11 amino acids long. The CDR3 DNA reads as TGTGCCATCAGTGCAGAACGAGAGCAGTTCTTC. Its protein is CAISAEREQFF.

This sequence joins TRBV20-1 and TRBJ2-2; 7 bases map to TRBD1. The ends lost 6 bases at V and 0 bases at J; junction bases unmatched: 10. Germline V gene data show CDR1 as DFQATT and CDR2 as SNEGSKA (reference sequence). This CDR3 comprises 16 residues. Here the CDR3 DNA reads TGCAGTGCCCGAGGGCCACAGGGGCCGAACACCGGGGAGCTGTTTTTT. It is translated as CSARGPQGPNTGELFF.

The table lists this clonotype with a few counts. V usage is TRBV6-1 and J usage is TRBJ2-7; 8 bases are a match to TRBD1. The germline V gene has CDR1 MNHNS and CDR2 SASEGT. The CDR3 consists of 15 residues. Trimming at V came to 10 bases and at J to 0 bases, leaving 11 bases not matched to a gene. This CDR3 reads CATREGTGSSYEQYF. In DNA form, the CDR3 reads TGTGCCACCCGCGAGGGGACAGGAAGCTCCTACGAGCAGTACTTC.

This sequence joins TRBV6-1 and TRBJ2-3, with a possible D match to TRBD2 (6 bases). Germline V gene data show CDR1 as MNHNS and CDR2 as SASEGT. V was shortened by 6 bases and J by 8 bases, with 15 bases between the two germline ends. This CDR3 contains 13 residues. This CDR3 is CASRTGASGTQYF. The CDR3, as DNA: TGTGCCAGCAGGACGGGAGCCTCCGGTACGCAGTATTTT.

This clonotype was seen a handful of times. The V and J genes are TRBV19 and TRBJ2-2; D may match TRBD1 or TRBD2 (5 bases each). The germline gives CDR1 LNHDA, CDR2 SQIVND (reference sequence). The CDR3 consists of 16 residues. V lost 0 bases and J 2 bases, leaving 10 bases between the germline ends. CDR3 in DNA: TGTGCCAGTAGTATAGATCGTGGGACCAACACCGGGGAGCTGTTTTTT. Its protein product is CASSIDRGTNTGELFF. Using reference TRBV19 and TRBJ2-2 for the parts outside the CDR3, the full variable domain is DGGITQSPKYLFRKEGQNVTLSCEQNLNHDAMYWYRQDPGQGLRLIYYSQIVNDFQKGDIAEGYSVSREKKESFPLTVTSAQKNPTAFYLCASSIDRGTNTGELFFGEGSRLTVL.

There are a few counts of this clonotype. The chain has TRBV27 and TRBJ2-5; perhaps TRBD2 as D (7 bases). This CDR3 is 15 amino acids long. V dropped 2 bases and J dropped 5 bases, with 15 bases sitting between them. Looked up from germline, CDR1 is MNHEY and CDR2 is SMNVEV (reference sequence). The CDR3 DNA is TGTGCCAGCAGTTTAGGGGGGGGGCCGTTTGAGACCCAGTACTTC. It specifies CASSLGGGPFETQYF.

This clonotype has more than one count but fewer than ten. This chain uses TRBV10-3 with TRBJ2-6; D is uncertain. The germline gives CDR1 ENHRY, CDR2 SYGVKD. There are 14 residues in the CDR3. Trimming removed 4 bases from V and 0 bases from J, with 4 bases in between. CDR3 loop: CAISVGSGANVLTF. Written as DNA, the CDR3 is TGTGCCATCAGTGTGGGCTCTGGGGCCAACGTCCTGACTTTC.

The V gene is TRBV2, the J gene TRBJ2-7; D is unresolved. Between the trimmed V and J ends, which lost 6 bases and 0 bases, there was a span of 12 bases. The germline V gene has CDR1 SNHLY and CDR2 FYNNEI. The CDR3 extends over 14 amino acids. The DNA for the CDR3 is TGTGCCAGCAGGGGCAGAATCCTCTCCTACGAGCAGTACTTC. This gives the protein CASRGRILSYEQYF.

The rearrangement uses TRBV20-1 and TRBJ2-7, with a weak D call TRBD1 (5 bases). The CDR3 is 16 amino acids. Looked up from germline, CDR1 is DFQATT and CDR2 is SNEGSKA (reference sequence). V was cut by 0 bases and J by 0 bases, with 15 bases left in between. The CDR3 coding sequence is TGCAGTGCTAGAGATCCAGGGCGCGGAATCTCCTACGAGCAGTACGTC. Amino acid sequence: CSARDPGRGISYEQYV.

This clonotype was detected a few times. The chain carries TRBV12-3 or TRBV12-4 and TRBJ2-5; 7 bases match TRBD2. Trimming cost V 1 base and J 3 bases; bases outside gene matches: 2. The length of the CDR3 is 14 residues. The CDR3 DNA reads TGTGCCAGCAGTTTAGGGGAGGGGAAAGAGACCCAGTACTTC. Its translation: CASSLGEGKETQYF.

Ten or more counts support this clonotype. V and J are TRBV9 and TRBJ2-3; D unclear. V lost 5 bases and J lost 3, with 7 bases in between. The CDR3 runs to 12 residues. Looked up from germline, CDR1 is SGDLS and CDR2 is YYNGEE. This CDR3 reads CASSPHTDTQYF. DNA for the CDR3: TGTGCCAGCAGTCCCCATACAGATACGCAGTATTTT.

The chain is built from TRBV16 and TRBJ2-2, with D unclear. The CDR3 has 13 amino acids. Trimming stripped 2 bases from V and 6 bases from J, with 7 bases between. CDR1 is KGHSY and CDR2 is FQNENV in the germline V gene. The CDR3 here is CASSQNSAGELFF. In DNA form, the CDR3 reads TGTGCCAGCAGCCAAAATTCGGCCGGGGAGCTGTTTTTT. The full variable domain, in which reference TRBV16 and TRBJ2-2 provide the parts outside the CDR3, is GEEVAQTPKHLVRGEGQKAKLYCAPIKGHSYVFWYQQVLKNEFKFLISFQNENVFDETGMPKERFSAKCLPNSPCSLEIQATKLEDSAVYFCASSQNSAGELFFGEGSRLTVL.

The chain recombines TRBV29-1 with TRBJ1-2; tentatively, D is TRBD1 (6 bases). V lost 7 bases and J lost 8, with 17 bases in between. The CDR3 runs to 12 residues. The germline V gene has CDR1 SQVTM and CDR2 ANQGSEA. The CDR3, as DNA: TGCAGCGCCGCAGACAGGCTAGAGGGCTACACCTTC. Amino acid sequence: CSAADRLEGYTF.

This clonotype was seen many times. This chain links TRBV7-9 with TRBJ2-3, with D perhaps matching TRBD1 (5 bases). CDR1 is SEHNR and CDR2 is FQNEAQ in the germline V gene (reference sequence). V was clipped by 2 bases and J by 1 base, with 16 bases between them. This CDR3 region has 17 residues. The DNA of the CDR3 is TGTGCCAGCAGCTTATCACTTGGGGCAGGGCGCACAGATACGCAGTATTTT. Its translation: CASSLSLGAGRTDTQYF.

This clonotype showed up just a few times. This chain uses TRBV6-5 with TRBJ2-5, with D perhaps TRBD2 (5 bases). V lost 0 bases to trimming and J lost 3 bases, with 11 bases between them. The CDR3 runs 15 residues. In germline, CDR1 is MNHEY, CDR2 SVGAGI. The CDR3 spells CASSYSYLREETQYF. CDR3 in DNA: TGTGCCAGCAGTTACTCGTATCTGCGGGAAGAGACCCAGTACTTC.

The sample holds a few counts of this clonotype. The CDR3 sequence: CASSPSRARGHQETQYF. The CDR3 bases are TGCGCCAGCAGCCCCTCCCGGGCCAGGGGTCACCAAGAGACCCAGTACTTC. The rearrangement joins TRBV4-1 to TRBJ2-5; TRBD1 is a possible D gene (6 bases). The CDR3 is 17 residues long. Trimming pared 4 bases from V and 0 bases from J, leaving 18 bases between. Germline lookup yields CDR1 MGHRA and CDR2 YSYEKL.

The table lists this clonotype with many counts. The J gene is TRBJ2-1, the V gene TRBV7-9; 7 bases line up with TRBD1. V shed 5 bases and J 9 bases; nucleotides not matched to a gene: 13. CDR3 length: 15 residues. The germline CDR1 and CDR2 sequences are SEHNR and FQNEAQ (reference sequence). The CDR3 reads CASSPGGDPRGEQFF. The CDR3, as DNA: TGTGCCAGCAGCCCAGGGGGAGATCCAAGGGGTGAGCAGTTCTTC.

This clonotype was seen repeatedly, ten times or more. The rearrangement links TRBV5-1 to TRBJ2-7, with 13 nucleotides matching TRBD2. Germline V gene data show CDR1 as SGHRS and CDR2 as YFSETQ. The length of the CDR3 is 15 residues. The V gene end was trimmed by 4 bases and the J gene end by 4 bases; junction bases not matched to a gene: 5. This chain's CDR3 is CASSVGTSGTYEQYF. The CDR3 nucleotides are TGCGCCAGCAGCGTCGGGACTAGCGGGACTTACGAGCAGTACTTC.

This clonotype was picked up a small number of times. The gene calls are TRBV2 and TRBJ2-3; possible D gene TRBD2, 6 bases. Germline V gene lookup returns CDR1 SNHLY and CDR2 FYNNEI. V lost 6 bases and J lost 2, with 12 bases in between. The CDR3 is 14 residues long. CDR3 protein: CASSEGLNTDTQYF. Here the CDR3 DNA reads TGTGCCAGCAGCGAGGGACTTAACACAGATACGCAGTATTTT.

The DNA of the CDR3 is TGTGCCAGCAGCTTAGCGCCGGCTAGCACAGATACGCAGTATTTT. Encoded protein: CASSLAPASTDTQYF. The rearrangement joins TRBV11-2 to TRBJ2-3; D remains ambiguous. V gave up 1 base and J gave up 0 bases, with 8 bases separating them. CDR1 is SGHAT, CDR2 FQNNGV, per germline. The CDR3 is 15 residues long.

This clonotype was found a few times. The chain links TRBV24-1 to TRBJ2-5; no clear D. The V and J ends lost 2 bases and 2 bases respectively, with 5 bases between them. This CDR3 has 13 residues. Germline lookup yields CDR1 KGHDR and CDR2 SFDVKD. CDR3 coding DNA: TGTGCCACCAGTGATTGGGAACAAGAGACCCAGTACTTC. Translation: CATSDWEQETQYF.